The rows below give T cell receptor beta chains drawn from one sample of a study of T cell responses to AZD1222 COVID-19 vaccine. Some clones are missing from TCRdb's copy, which holds only in-frame ones; the method was immunoSEQ multiplex PCR. In the table there are 95,000 to 100,000 clones, almost 90% of which are singletons. The sequences come from peripheral blood, collected 28 days after the second AZD1222 dose. The receptors derive from an adult who received the AZD1222 COVID-19 vaccine. Each CDR3 is given with its conserved first and last residue. Each record gives: J gene, clone size, V gene, D gene, CDR3 DNA, CDR3 protein. The D gene is left open where the match is weak. Rows may omit the clone size; those that give it use once, few, many or a size class.

j_gene: TRBJ1-5
abundance: .
v_gene: TRBV28
d_gene: .
CDR3nt: TGTGCCAGCAGTTCCCCACAGGGAATTGGCAATCAGCCCCAGCATTTT
CDR3aa: CASSSPQGIGNQPQHF

j_gene: TRBJ2-1
abundance: once
v_gene: TRBV7-7
d_gene: TRBD1
CDR3nt: TGTGCCAGCAGCGGGGGACAGAAGGATGCTGAGCAGTTCTTC
CDR3aa: CASSGGQKDAEQFF

j_gene: TRBJ2-1
abundance: .
v_gene: TRBV7-2
d_gene: TRBD2
CDR3nt: TGTGCCAGCAGCTTAGGGGGAGGGCCAGATGAGCAGTTCTTC
CDR3aa: CASSLGGGPDEQFF

j_gene: TRBJ2-3
abundance: .
v_gene: TRBV21-1
d_gene: .
CDR3nt: TGTGCCAGCAGCAAATGGGAAAGGGTTTGGACCAACTACACAGATACGCAGTATTTT
CDR3aa: CASSKWERVWTNYTDTQYF

j_gene: TRBJ1-4
abundance: .
v_gene: TRBV4-1
d_gene: TRBD1
CDR3nt: TGCGCCAGCAGCGTACTTTTTACAGGGGCGGGAGAAAAACTGTTTTTT
CDR3aa: CASSVLFTGAGEKLFF

j_gene: TRBJ1-1
abundance: .
v_gene: TRBV30
d_gene: .
CDR3nt: TGTGCCTGGACCCGCTCCCGGGGTGAAGCTTTCTTT
CDR3aa: CAWTRSRGEAFF

j_gene: TRBJ2-2
abundance: .
v_gene: TRBV29-1
d_gene: TRBD2
CDR3nt: TGCAGCGTTGAAAGTACTAGCGGATACACCGGGGAGCTGTTTTTT
CDR3aa: CSVESTSGYTGELFF

j_gene: TRBJ1-1
abundance: .
v_gene: TRBV6-5
d_gene: .
CDR3nt: TGTGCCAGCAGGCCCCCAACCTCAAACACTGAAGCTTTCTTT
CDR3aa: CASRPPTSNTEAFF

j_gene: TRBJ2-5
abundance: .
v_gene: TRBV5-1
d_gene: TRBD1
CDR3nt: TGCGCCAGCAGCACATCCGGGACAGGGGGCGCGAAGACCCAGTACTTC
CDR3aa: CASSTSGTGGAKTQYF

j_gene: TRBJ2-3
abundance: .
v_gene: TRBV6-1
d_gene: TRBD2
CDR3nt: TGTGCCAGCAGTGAACTAGCGGGAGGGCCAGATACGCAGTATTTT
CDR3aa: CASSELAGGPDTQYF